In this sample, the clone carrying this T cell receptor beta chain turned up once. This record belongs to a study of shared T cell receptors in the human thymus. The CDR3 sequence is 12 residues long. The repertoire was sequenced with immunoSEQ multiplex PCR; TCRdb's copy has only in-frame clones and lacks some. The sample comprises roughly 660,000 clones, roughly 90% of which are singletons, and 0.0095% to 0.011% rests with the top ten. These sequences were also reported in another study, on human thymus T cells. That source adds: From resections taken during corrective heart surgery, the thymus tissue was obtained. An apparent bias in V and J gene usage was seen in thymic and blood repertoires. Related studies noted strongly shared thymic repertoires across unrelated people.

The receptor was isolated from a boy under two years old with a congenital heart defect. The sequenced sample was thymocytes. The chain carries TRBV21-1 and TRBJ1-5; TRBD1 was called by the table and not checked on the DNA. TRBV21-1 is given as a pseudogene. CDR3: CASKTGYQPQHF. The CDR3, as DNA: TGTGCCAGCAAGACAGGGTATCAGCCCCAGCATTTT.